The T cell receptor beta chain under discussion was sequenced for a study of control samples from healthy donors and cancer patients. Profiled with immunoSEQ multiplex PCR; TCRdb holds only in-frame clones, not every one. The sample has more than 75,000 clones, around 84% seen once; the top ten hold 30% to 40%. The CDR3 sequence is 15 residues long. The V and J ends lost 3 bases and 3 bases respectively, with 15 bases between them. CDR1 and CDR2 from the germline V gene are GTSNPN and SVGIG (reference sequence). The chain uses TRBV30 and TRBJ1-3, with D possibly TRBD1 on 5 matching bases. Specimen: PBMCs. This TCR was recovered from a man between 65 and 85 years old with lung cancer. CDR3 loop: CAWSAGPQGGNTIYF. CDR3 nucleotides: TGTGCCTGGAGCGCCGGACCCCAGGGTGGAAACACCATATATTTT.